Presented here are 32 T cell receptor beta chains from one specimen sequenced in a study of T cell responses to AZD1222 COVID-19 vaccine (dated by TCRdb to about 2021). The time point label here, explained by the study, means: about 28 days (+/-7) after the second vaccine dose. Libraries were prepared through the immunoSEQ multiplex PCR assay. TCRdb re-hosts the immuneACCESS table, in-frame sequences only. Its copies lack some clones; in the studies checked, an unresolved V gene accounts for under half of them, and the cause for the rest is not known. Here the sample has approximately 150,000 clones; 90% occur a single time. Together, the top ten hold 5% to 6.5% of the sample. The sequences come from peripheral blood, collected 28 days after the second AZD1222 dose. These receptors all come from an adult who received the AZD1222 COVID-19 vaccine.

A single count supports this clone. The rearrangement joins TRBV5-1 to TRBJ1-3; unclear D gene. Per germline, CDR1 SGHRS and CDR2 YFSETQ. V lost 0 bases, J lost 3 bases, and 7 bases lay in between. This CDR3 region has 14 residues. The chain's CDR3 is CASSLGDGGNTIYF. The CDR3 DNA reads TGCGCCAGCAGCTTGGGAGACGGTGGAAACACCATATATTTT.

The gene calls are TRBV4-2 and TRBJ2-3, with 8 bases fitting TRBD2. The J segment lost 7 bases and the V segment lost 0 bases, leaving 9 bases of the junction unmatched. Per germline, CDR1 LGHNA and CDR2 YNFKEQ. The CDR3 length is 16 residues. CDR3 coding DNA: TGTGCCAGCAGCCAAGATATAGGGACTAGAGGATATACGCAGTATTTT. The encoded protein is CASSQDIGTRGYTQYF.

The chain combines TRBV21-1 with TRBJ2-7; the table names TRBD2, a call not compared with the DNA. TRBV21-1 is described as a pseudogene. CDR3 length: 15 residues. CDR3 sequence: CASRKGAGLSSEQYF. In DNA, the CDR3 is TGTGCCAGCAGGAAAGGGGCGGGACTCAGCTCTGAGCAGTACTTC.

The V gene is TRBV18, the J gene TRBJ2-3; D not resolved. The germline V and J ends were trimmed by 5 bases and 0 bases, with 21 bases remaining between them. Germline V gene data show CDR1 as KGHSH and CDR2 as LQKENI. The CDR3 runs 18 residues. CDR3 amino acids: CASSALSVAVSSTDTQYF. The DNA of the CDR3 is TGTGCCAGCTCAGCCTTAAGCGTGGCAGTTTCTAGCACAGATACGCAGTATTTT. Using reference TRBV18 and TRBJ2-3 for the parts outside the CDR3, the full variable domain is NAGVMQNPRHLVRRRGQEARLRCSPMKGHSHVYWYRQLPEEGLKFMVYLQKENIIDESGMPKERFSAEFPKEGPSILRIQQVVRGDSAAYFCASSALSVAVSSTDTQYFGPGTRLTVL.

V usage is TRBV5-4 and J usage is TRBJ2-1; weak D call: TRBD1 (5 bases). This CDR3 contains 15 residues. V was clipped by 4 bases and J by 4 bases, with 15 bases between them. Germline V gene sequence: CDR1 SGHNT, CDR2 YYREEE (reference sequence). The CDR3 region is CASSPDTPVYNEQFF. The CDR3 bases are TGTGCCAGCAGCCCGGACACCCCGGTGTACAATGAGCAGTTCTTC.

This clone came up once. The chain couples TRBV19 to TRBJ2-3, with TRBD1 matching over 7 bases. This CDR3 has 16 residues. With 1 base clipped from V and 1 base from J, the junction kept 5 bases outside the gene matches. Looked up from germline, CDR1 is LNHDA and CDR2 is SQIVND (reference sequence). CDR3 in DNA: TGTGCCAGTAGTATAGGCGGTCAGGGGGGCACAGATACGCAGTATTTT. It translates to CASSIGGQGGTDTQYF.

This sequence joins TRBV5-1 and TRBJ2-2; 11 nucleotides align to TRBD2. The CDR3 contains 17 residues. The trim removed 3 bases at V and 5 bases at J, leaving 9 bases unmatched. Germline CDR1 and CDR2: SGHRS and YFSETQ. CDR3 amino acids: CASSSGTSGRQTGELFF. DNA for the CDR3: TGCGCCAGCAGCTCAGGGACTAGCGGCAGGCAAACCGGGGAGCTGTTTTTT.

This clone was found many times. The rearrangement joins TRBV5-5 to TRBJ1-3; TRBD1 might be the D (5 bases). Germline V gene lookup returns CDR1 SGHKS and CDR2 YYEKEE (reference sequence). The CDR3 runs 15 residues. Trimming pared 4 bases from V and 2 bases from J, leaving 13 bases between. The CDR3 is CASSLGGFAGNTIYF. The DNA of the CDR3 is TGTGCCAGCAGCCTCGGGGGGTTTGCTGGAAACACCATATATTTT.

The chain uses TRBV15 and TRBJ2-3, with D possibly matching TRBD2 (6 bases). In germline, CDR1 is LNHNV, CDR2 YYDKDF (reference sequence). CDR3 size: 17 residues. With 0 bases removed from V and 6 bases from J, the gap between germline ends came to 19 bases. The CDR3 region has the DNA TGTGCCACCAGCAGAGATAGGGCCAGCGCGGGGACGGATACGCAGTATTTT. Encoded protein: CATSRDRASAGTDTQYF.

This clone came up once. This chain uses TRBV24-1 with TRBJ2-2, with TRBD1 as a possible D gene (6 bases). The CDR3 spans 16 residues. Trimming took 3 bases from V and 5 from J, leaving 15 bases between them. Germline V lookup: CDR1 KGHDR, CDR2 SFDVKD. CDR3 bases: TGTGCCACCAGTGATCCCCCTACAGGGCTGACCGGGGAGCTGTTTTTT. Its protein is CATSDPPTGLTGELFF.

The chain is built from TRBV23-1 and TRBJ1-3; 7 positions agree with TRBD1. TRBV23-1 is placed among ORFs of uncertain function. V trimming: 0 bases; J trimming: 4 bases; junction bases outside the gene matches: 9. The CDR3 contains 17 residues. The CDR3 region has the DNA TGCGCCAGCAGTCAATCTCCCTTTCCGGGACAGGGAAACACCATATATTTT. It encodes CASSQSPFPGQGNTIYF.

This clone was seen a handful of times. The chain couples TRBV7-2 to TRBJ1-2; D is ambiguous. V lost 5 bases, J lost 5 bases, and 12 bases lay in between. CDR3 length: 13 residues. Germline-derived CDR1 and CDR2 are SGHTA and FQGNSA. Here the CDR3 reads CASSPLQIYGYTF. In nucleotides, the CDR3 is TGTGCCAGCAGCCCCCTCCAAATATATGGCTACACCTTC.

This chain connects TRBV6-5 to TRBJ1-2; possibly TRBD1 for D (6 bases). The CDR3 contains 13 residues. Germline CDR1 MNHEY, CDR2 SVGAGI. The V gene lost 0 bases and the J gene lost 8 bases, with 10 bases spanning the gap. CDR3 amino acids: CASSYSPGVGYTF. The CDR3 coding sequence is TGTGCCAGCAGTTACTCGCCAGGGGTCGGCTACACCTTC.

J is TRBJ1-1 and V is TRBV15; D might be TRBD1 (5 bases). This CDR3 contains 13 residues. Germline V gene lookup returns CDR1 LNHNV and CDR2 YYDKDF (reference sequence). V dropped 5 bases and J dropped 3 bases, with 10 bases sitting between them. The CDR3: CATSLTGHTEAFF. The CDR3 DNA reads TGTGCCACCAGCCTCACAGGCCACACTGAAGCTTTCTTT.

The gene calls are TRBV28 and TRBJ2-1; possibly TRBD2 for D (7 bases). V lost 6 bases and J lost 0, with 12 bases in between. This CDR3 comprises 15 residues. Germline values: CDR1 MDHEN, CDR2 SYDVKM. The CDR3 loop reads CASSPGGFSYNEQFF. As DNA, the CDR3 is TGTGCCAGCAGCCCGGGGGGCTTCTCCTACAATGAGCAGTTCTTC.

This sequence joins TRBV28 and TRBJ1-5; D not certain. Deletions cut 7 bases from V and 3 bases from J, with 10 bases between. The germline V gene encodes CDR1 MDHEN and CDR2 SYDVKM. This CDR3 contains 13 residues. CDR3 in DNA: TGTGCCAGCAATAGGCTCAACAATCAGCCCCAGCATTTT. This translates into CASNRLNNQPQHF.

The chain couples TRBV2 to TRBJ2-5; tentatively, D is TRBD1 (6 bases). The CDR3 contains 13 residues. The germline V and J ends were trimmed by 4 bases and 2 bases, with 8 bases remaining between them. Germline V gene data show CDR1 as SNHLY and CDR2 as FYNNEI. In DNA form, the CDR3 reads TGTGCCAGCAGTGTCGGACAGCAAGAGACCCAGTACTTC. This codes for CASSVGQQETQYF.

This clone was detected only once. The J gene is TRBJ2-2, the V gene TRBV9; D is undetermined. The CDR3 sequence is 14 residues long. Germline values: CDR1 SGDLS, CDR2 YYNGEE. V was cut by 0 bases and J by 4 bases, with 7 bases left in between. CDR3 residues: CASSVEFRTGELFF. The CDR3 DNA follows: TGTGCCAGCAGCGTAGAGTTTCGCACCGGGGAGCTGTTTTTT.

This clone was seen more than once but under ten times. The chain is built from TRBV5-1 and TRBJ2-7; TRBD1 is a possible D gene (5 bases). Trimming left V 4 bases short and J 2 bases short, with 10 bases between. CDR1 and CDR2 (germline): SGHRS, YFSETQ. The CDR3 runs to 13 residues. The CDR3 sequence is CASSQGEAYEQYF. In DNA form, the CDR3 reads TGCGCCAGCAGCCAGGGTGAAGCCTACGAGCAGTACTTC.

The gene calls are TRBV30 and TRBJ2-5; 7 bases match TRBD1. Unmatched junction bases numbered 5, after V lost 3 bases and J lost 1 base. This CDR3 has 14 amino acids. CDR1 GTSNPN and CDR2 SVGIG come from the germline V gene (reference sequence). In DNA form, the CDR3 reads TGTGCCTGGAGCCCAGGACAGGCCCAAGAGACCCAGTACTTC. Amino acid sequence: CAWSPGQAQETQYF. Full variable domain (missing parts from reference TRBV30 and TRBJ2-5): SQTIHQWPATLVQPVGSPLSLECTVEGTSNPNLYWYRQAAGRGLQLLFYSVGIGQISSEVPQNLSASRPQDRQFILSSKKLLLSDSGFYLCAWSPGQAQETQYFGPGTRLLVL.

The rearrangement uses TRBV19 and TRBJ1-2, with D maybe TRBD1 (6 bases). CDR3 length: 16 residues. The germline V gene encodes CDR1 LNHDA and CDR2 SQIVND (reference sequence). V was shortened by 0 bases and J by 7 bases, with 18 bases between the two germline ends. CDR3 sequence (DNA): TGTGCCAGTAGTATAGATCTTACAGGGCCTCTCTTTGGCTACACCTTC. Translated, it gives CASSIDLTGPLFGYTF.

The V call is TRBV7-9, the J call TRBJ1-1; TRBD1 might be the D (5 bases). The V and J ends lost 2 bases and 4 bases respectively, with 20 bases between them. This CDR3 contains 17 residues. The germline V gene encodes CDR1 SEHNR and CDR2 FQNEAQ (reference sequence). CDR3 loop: CASSLPRNWAGSTEAFF. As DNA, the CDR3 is TGTGCCAGCAGCTTACCAAGGAATTGGGCAGGGAGCACTGAAGCTTTCTTT.

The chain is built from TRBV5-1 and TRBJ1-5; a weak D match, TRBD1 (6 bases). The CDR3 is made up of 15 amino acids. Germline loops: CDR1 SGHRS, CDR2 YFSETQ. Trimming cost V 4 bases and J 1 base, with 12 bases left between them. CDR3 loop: CASSAVGGSNQPQHF. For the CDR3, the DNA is TGCGCCAGCAGCGCCGTAGGGGGGAGCAATCAGCCCCAGCATTTT.

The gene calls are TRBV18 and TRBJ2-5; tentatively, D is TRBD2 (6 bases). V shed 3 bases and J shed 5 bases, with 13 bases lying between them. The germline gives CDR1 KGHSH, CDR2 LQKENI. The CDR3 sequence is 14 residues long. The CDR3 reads CASSPLEGFETQYF. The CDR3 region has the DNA TGTGCCAGCTCACCCTTGGAGGGGTTTGAGACCCAGTACTTC.

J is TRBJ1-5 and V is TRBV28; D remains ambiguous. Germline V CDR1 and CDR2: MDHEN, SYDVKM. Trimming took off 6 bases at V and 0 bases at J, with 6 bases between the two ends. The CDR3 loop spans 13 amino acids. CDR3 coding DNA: TGTGCCAGCAGGGTCCCTAGCAATCAGCCCCAGCATTTT. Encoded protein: CASRVPSNQPQHF.

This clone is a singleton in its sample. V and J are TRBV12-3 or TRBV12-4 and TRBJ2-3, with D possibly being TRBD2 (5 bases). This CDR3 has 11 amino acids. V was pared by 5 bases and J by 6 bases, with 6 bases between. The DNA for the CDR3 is TGTGCCAGCAGTGACTACGATACGCAGTATTTT. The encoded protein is CASSDYDTQYF.

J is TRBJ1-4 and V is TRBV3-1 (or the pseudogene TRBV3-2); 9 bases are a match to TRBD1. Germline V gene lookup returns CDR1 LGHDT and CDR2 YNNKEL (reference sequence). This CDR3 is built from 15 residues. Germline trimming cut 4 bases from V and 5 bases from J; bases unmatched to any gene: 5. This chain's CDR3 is CASSPTGTGNEKLFF. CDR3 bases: TGTGCCAGCAGCCCGACCGGGACAGGGAATGAAAAACTGTTTTTT.

Here the CDR3 reads CASSQDRLARRFSYNEQFF. DNA of the CDR3: TGCGCCAGCAGCCAAGACCGGCTAGCGCGACGCTTCTCCTACAATGAGCAGTTCTTC. The V and J genes are TRBV4-3 and TRBJ2-1; D might be TRBD2 (6 bases). The CDR3 is 19 residues long. CDR1 is LGHNA and CDR2 is YSLEER in the germline V gene. Trimming took 0 bases from V and 0 from J, leaving 18 bases between them.

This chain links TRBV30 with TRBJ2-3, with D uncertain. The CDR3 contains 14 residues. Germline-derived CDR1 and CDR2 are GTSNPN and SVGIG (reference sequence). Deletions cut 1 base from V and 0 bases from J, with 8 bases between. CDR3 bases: TGTGCCTGGAGTGGCCTTGCCAGCACAGATACGCAGTATTTT. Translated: CAWSGLASTDTQYF.

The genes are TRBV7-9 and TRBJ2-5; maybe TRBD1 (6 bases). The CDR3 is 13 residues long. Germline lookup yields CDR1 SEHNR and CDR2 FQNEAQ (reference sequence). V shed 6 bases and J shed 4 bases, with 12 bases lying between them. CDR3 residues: CASSLGAVETQYF. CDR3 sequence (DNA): TGTGCCAGCAGTCTGGGGGCTGTAGAGACCCAGTACTTC.

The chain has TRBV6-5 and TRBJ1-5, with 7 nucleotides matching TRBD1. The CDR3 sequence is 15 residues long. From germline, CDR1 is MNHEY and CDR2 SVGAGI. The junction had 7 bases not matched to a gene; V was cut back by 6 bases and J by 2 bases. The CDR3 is CASSPGQLGNQPQHF. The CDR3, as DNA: TGTGCCAGCAGCCCGGGACAGCTCGGCAATCAGCCCCAGCATTTT.

This CDR3 reads CASSPRGGWKYF. In nucleotides, the CDR3 is TGTGCCAGCAGCCCCCGGGGGGGTTGGAAGTACTTC. The chain uses TRBV9 and TRBJ2-7, with 8 positions matching TRBD2. CDR1 is SGDLS, CDR2 YYNGEE, per germline. The CDR3 covers 12 residues. V was clipped by 4 bases and J by 11 bases; unmatched bases: 8.